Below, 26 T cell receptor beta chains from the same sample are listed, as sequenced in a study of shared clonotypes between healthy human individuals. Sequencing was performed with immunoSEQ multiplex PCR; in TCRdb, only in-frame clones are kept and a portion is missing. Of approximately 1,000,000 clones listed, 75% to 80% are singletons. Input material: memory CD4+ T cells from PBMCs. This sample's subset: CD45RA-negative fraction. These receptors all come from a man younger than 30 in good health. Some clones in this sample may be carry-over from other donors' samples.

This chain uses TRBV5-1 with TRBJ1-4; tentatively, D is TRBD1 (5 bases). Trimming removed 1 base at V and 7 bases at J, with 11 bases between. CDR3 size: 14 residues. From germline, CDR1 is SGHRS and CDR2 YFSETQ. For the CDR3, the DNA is TGCGCCAGCAGCTTGTCATCAGGGTTTGAAAAACTGTTTTTT. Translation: CASSLSSGFEKLFF.

CDR3 DNA sequence: TGCGCCAGCAGTTCGGGACAGATCCTTGACACTGAAGCTTTCTTT. It translates to CASSSGQILDTEAFF. V gene TRBV5-1 combines with J gene TRBJ1-1, with TRBD1 matching 7 bases. The CDR3 totals 15 residues. The V segment lost 5 bases and the J segment 3 bases; nucleotides outside the gene matches: 10. The V gene's germline CDR1 is SGHRS and CDR2 YFSETQ.

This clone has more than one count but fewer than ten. The CDR3 sequence: CASSFTGRDTEAFF. In nucleotides, the CDR3 is TGTGCCAGCAGTTTTACCGGGCGAGACACTGAAGCTTTCTTT. V usage is TRBV2 and J usage is TRBJ1-1; D unclear. Trimming left V 5 bases short and J 3 bases short, with 13 bases between. The CDR3 is 14 residues long. Germline assignment: CDR1 SNHLY and CDR2 FYNNEI.

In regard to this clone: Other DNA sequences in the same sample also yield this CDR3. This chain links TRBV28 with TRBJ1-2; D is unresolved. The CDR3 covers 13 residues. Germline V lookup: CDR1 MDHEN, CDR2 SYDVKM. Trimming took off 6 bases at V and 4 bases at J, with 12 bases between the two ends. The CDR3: CASSLPGTYGYTF. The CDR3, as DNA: TGTGCCAGCAGCCTACCTGGAACCTATGGCTACACCTTC.

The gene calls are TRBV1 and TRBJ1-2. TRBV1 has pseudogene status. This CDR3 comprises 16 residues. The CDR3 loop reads CTSSQVPGHGTYGYTF. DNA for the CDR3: TGCACCAGCAGCCAAGTACCGGGTCACGGGACCTATGGCTACACCTTC.

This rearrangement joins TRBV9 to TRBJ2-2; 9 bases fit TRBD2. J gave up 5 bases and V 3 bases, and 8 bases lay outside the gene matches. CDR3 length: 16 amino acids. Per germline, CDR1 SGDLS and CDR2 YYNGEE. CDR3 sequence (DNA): TGTGCCAGCAGCGCCACCAGCGGGAGGCCAACCGGGGAGCTGTTTTTT. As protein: CASSATSGRPTGELFF.

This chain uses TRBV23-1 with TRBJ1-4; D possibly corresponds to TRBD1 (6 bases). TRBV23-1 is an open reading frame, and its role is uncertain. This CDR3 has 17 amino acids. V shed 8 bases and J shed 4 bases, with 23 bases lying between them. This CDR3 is CASPPFGGAKGNEKLFF. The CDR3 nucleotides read TGCGCCAGCCCCCCCTTTGGGGGGGCGAAGGGTAATGAAAAACTGTTTTTT.

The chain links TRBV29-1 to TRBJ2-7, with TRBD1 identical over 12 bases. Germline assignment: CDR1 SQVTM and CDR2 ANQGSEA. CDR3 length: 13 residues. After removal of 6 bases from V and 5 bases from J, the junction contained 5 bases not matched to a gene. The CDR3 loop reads CSVTGTGGNEQYF. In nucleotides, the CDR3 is TGCAGCGTCACCGGGACAGGGGGCAACGAGCAGTACTTC.

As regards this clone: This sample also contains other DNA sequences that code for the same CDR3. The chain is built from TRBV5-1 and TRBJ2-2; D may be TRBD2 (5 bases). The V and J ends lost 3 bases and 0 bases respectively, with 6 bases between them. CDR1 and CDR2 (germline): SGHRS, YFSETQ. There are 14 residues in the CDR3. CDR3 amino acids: CASSSAANTGELFF. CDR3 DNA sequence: TGCGCCAGCAGCTCAGCGGCGAACACCGGGGAGCTGTTTTTT. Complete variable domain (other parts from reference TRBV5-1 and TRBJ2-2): KAGVTQTPRYLIKTRGQQVTLSCSPISGHRSVSWYQQTPGQGLQFLFEYFSETQRNKGNFPGRFSGRQFSNSRSEMNVSTLELGDSALYLCASSSAANTGELFFGEGSRLTVL.

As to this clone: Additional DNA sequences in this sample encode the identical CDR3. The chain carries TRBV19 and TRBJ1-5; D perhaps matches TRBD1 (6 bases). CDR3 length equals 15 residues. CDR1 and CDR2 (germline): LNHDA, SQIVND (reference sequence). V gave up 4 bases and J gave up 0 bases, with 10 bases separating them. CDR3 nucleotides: TGTGCCAGTAGTACCCGGACAGATAGCAATCAGCCCCAGCATTTT. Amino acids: CASSTRTDSNQPQHF.

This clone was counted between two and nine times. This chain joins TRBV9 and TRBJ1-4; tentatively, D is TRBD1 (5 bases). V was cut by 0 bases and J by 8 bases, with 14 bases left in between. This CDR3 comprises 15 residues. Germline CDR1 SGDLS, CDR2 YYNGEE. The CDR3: CASSVDDHRKEKLFF. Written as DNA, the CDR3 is TGTGCCAGCAGCGTAGATGACCACAGGAAGGAAAAACTGTTTTTT.

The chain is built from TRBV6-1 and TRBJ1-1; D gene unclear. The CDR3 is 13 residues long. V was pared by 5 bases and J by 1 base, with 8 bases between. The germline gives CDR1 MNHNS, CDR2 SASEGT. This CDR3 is CASSPRGNTEAFF. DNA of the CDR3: TGTGCCAGCAGTCCCCGGGGGAACACTGAAGCTTTCTTT.

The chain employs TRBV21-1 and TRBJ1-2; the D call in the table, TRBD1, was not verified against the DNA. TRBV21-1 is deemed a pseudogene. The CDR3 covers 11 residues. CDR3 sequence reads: CASWAQGGYTF. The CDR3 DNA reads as TGTGCCAGCTGGGCTCAGGGGGGCTACACCTTC.

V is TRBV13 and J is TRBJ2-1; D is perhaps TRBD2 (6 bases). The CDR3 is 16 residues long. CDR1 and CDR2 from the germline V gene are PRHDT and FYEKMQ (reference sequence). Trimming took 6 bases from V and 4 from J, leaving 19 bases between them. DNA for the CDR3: TGTGCCAGCAGGTCCACGCTAGCGCCAGATTACAATGAGCAGTTCTTC. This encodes CASRSTLAPDYNEQFF.

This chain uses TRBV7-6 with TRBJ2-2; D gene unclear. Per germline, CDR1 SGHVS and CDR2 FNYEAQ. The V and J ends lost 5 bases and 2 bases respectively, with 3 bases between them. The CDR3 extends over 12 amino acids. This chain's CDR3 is CASSLNTGELFF. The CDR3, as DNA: TGTGCCAGCAGCCTCAACACCGGGGAGCTGTTTTTT. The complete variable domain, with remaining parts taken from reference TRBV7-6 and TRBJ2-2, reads GAGVSQSPRYKVTKRGQDVALRCDPISGHVSLYWYRQALGQGPEFLTYFNYEAQQDKSGLPNDRFSAERPEGSISTLTIQRTEQRDSAMYRCASSLNTGELFFGEGSRLTVL.

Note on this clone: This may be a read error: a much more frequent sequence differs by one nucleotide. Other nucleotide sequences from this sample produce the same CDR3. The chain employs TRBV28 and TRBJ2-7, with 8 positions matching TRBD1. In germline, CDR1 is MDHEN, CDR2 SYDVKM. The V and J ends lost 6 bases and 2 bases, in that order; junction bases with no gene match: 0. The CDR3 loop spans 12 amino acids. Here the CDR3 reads CASRQGAYEQYF. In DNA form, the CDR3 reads TGTGCCAGCAGACAGGGGGCCTACGAGCAGTACTTC. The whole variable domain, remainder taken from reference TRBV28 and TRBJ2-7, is DVKVTQSSRYLVKRTGEKVFLECVQDMDHENMFWYRQDPGLGLRLIYFSYDVKMKEKGDIPEGYSVSREKKERFSLILESASTNQTSMYLCASRQGAYEQYFGPGTRLTVT.

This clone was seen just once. CDR3 coding DNA: TGTGCCAGCAGTCGAAACTCCAACCAGGGGGAGCAGTTCTTC. Amino acid sequence: CASSRNSNQGEQFF. The chain combines TRBV6-5 with TRBJ2-1; possible D gene TRBD1, 6 bases. The germline CDR1 and CDR2 sequences are MNHEY and SVGAGI. Trimming shortened V by 5 bases and J by 10 bases, and 18 bases separated the two germline ends. The CDR3 loop spans 14 amino acids.

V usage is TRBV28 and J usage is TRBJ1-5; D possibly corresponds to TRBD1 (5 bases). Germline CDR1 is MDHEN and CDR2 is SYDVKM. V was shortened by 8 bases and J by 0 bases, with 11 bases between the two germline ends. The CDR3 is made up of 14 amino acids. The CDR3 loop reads CASVFGGSNQPQHF. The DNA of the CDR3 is TGTGCCAGCGTCTTCGGGGGTAGCAATCAGCCCCAGCATTTT.

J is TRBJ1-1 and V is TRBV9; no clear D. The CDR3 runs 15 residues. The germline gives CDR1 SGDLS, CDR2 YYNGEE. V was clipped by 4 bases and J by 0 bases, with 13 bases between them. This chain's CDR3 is CASSPSLSMNTEAFF. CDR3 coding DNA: TGTGCCAGCAGCCCGAGCCTCTCAATGAACACTGAAGCTTTCTTT.

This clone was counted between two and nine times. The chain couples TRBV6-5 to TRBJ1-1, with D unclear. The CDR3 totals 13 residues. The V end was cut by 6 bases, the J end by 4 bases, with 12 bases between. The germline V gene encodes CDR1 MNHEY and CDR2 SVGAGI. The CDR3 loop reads CASSQQTPTEAFF. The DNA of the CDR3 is TGTGCCAGCAGCCAGCAGACCCCCACTGAAGCTTTCTTT.

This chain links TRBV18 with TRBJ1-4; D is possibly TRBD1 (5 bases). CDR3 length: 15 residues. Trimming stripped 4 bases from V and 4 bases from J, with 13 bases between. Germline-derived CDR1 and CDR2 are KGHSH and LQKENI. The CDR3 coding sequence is TGTGCCAGCTCACTGGGGAGCGGGGGTAATGAAAAACTGTTTTTT. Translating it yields CASSLGSGGNEKLFF.

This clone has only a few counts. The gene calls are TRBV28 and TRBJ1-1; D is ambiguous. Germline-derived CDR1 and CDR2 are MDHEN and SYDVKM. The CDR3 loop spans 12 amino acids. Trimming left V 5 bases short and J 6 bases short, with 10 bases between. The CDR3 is CASSIASAEAFF. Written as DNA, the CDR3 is TGTGCCAGCAGTATCGCAAGCGCTGAAGCTTTCTTT.

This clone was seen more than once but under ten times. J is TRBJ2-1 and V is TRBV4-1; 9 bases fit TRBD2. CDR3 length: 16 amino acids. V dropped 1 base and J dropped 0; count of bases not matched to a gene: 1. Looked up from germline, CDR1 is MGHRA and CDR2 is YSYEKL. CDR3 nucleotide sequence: TGCGCCAGCAGCCAAGGTAGCGGGAGCTCCTACAATGAGCAGTTCTTC. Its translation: CASSQGSGSSYNEQFF.

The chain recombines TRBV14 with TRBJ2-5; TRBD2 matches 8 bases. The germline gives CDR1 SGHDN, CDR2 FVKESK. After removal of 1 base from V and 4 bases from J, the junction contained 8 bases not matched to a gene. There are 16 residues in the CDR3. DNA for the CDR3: TGTGCCAGCAGCCAAGTACTAGCGGCCGGGCGAGAGACCCAGTACTTC. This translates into CASSQVLAAGRETQYF.

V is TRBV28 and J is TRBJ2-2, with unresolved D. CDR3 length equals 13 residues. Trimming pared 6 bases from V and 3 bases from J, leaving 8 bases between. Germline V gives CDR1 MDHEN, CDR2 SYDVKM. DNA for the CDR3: TGTGCCAGCAGCATCAGTGACACCGGGGAGCTGTTTTTT. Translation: CASSISDTGELFF.

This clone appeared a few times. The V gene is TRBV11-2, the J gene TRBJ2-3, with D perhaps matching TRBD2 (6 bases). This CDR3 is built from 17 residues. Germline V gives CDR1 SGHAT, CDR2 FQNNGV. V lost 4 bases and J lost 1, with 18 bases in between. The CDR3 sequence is CASSSPGRERGTDTQYF. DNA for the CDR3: TGTGCCAGCAGCTCCCCCGGGCGGGAAAGAGGCACAGATACGCAGTATTTT.